Listed below are T cell receptor beta chains from one sample, sequenced in a study of Ad26.COV2.S vaccination and SARS-CoV-2 variants. This table comes from immunoSEQ multiplex PCR, and its TCRdb copy is limited to in-frame clones, with some not included. The sample yields 300,000 to 500,000 clones, roughly nine tenths seen once. This specimen consisted of peripheral blood, obtained in a trial of Ad26.COV2.S vaccine versus placebo. The receptors were gathered from a person aged 18-65 years who received the Ad26.COV2.S COVID-19 vaccine or a placebo. CDR3s include the opening cysteine and the closing phenylalanine or tryptophan. D genes are given only for firm matches. Only part of the rows carry a size: once, few, many, or a class if the clone is expanded.

>TRBD2|TRBJ2-3|16|TRBV27|NA
CASSLSGGGGTDTQYF
TGTGCCAGCAGTTTATCGGGCGGGGGGGGCACAGATACGCAGTATTTT
>NA|TRBJ1-2|13|TRBV5-6|NA
CASSLVGLRGYTF
TGTGCCAGCAGCTTGGTTGGTTTGAGGGGCTACACCTTC
>NA|TRBJ2-7|15|TRBV19|NA
CASSKGNTGLNEQYF
TGTGCCAGTAGCAAAGGGAATACAGGGCTTAACGAGCAGTACTTC
>NA|TRBJ2-1|14|TRBV9|NA
CASSRGIAYNEQFF
TGTGCCAGCAGCAGGGGGATAGCCTACAATGAGCAGTTCTTC
>NA|TRBJ2-5|11|TRBV7-2|NA
CASSLTETQYF
TGTGCCAGCAGCTTAACGGAGACCCAGTACTTC
>NA|TRBJ2-1|16|TRBV5-1|NA
CASSLVVFVSYNEQFF
TGCGCCAGCAGCTTGGTGGTCTTTGTCTCCTACAATGAGCAGTTCTTC
>TRBD1|TRBJ1-2|14|TRBV6-5|once
CASSLTGGGYGYTF
TGTGCCAGCAGCCTGACAGGGGGAGGCTATGGCTACACCTTC
>NA|TRBJ2-1|11|TRBV12-3/TRBV12-4|NA
CASSPQNEQFF
TGTGCCAGCAGCCCCCAAAATGAGCAGTTCTTC
>TRBD2|TRBJ2-3|18|TRBV7-2|once
CASSLARSGGTVTDTQYF
TGTGCCAGCAGCTTAGCGAGGAGCGGGGGGACCGTCACAGATACGCAGTATTTT
>NA|TRBJ1-1|13|TRBV6-5|NA
CASSPIRELEAFF
TGTGCCAGCAGTCCTATTAGGGAGCTTGAAGCTTTCTTT
>NA|TRBJ1-1|11|TRBV12-3/TRBV12-4|NA
CASSEGGEAFF
TGTGCCAGCAGCGAGGGAGGGGAAGCTTTCTTT
>NA|TRBJ2-1|16|TRBV6-1|NA
CASSETPREAYNEQFF
TGTGCCAGCAGTGAAACCCCCAGGGAAGCCTACAATGAGCAGTTCTTC
>NA|TRBJ2-5|15|TRBV5-8|NA
CASSGRLGVQETQYF
TGTGCCAGCAGCGGACGCCTCGGCGTCCAAGAGACCCAGTACTTC
>NA|TRBJ2-2|14|TRBV7-2|NA
CASSPRTNTGELFF
TGTGCCAGCAGCCCAAGGACGAACACCGGGGAGCTGTTTTTT
>NA|TRBJ1-2|14|TRBV19|NA
CASTADTQGRGYTF
TGTGCCAGTACCGCGGACACGCAAGGGCGGGGCTACACCTTC
>NA|TRBJ1-4|17|TRBV4-1|NA
CASSQVIRYATNEKLFF
TGCGCCAGCAGCCAAGTGATCCGATATGCAACTAATGAAAAACTGTTTTTT
>TRBD1|TRBJ1-5|15|TRBV18|NA
CASSPGGQGDQPQHF
TGTGCCAGCTCACCCGGCGGACAGGGGGACCAGCCCCAGCATTTT
>TRBD2|TRBJ2-3|13|TRBV29-1|NA
CSGRLAGGDTQYF
TGCAGCGGCCGACTAGCGGGGGGGGATACGCAGTATTTT
>TRBD1|TRBJ1-1|15|TRBV19|NA
CASSSRQGLNTEAFF
TGTGCCAGTAGTTCCCGACAGGGGTTGAACACTGAAGCTTTCTTT
>NA|TRBJ2-2|14|TRBV6-6|NA
CASSTGTYTGELFF
TGTGCCAGCAGCACCGGGACCTACACCGGGGAGCTGTTTTTT
>NA|TRBJ1-1|11|TRBV3-1/TRBV3-2|few
CASSRGSEAFF
TGTGCCAGCAGCCGTGGGTCTGAAGCTTTCTTT
>TRBD2|TRBJ2-2|15|TRBV11-3|NA
CASSSAGGPPGELFF
TGTGCCAGCAGCTCGGCGGGGGGGCCTCCCGGGGAGCTGTTTTTT
>NA|TRBJ2-7|14|TRBV6-2/TRBV6-3|once
CASSPRLSSYEQYF
TGTGCCAGCAGTCCAAGGTTGAGCTCCTACGAGCAGTACTTC
>NA|TRBJ1-1|14|TRBV6-5|NA
CASRSPTGYTEAFF
TGTGCCAGCAGGAGCCCCACAGGATACACTGAAGCTTTCTTT
>NA|TRBJ2-7|13|TRBV7-2|NA
CASSLRSGGAGDF
TGTGCCAGCAGCTTAAGGTCTGGCGGGGCTGGGGACTTC
>NA|TRBJ1-1|12|TRBV3-1/TRBV3-2|NA
CASSLRGRNIFF
TGTGCCAGCAGCCTGCGGGGACGAAATATTTTCTTT
>NA|TRBJ1-2|17|TRBV9|NA
CASSPRLGIPGPRGYTF
TGTGCCAGCAGCCCCCGTTTGGGGATTCCGGGCCCTCGGGGCTACACCTTC
>NA|TRBJ2-3|16|TRBV11-3|NA
CASSLGNYVGPDTQYF
TGTGCCAGCAGCTTAGGGAACTATGTGGGCCCAGATACGCAGTATTTT
>NA|TRBJ2-1|15|TRBV18|NA
CASSPEAESYNEQFF
TGTGCCAGCTCACCAGAGGCGGAATCCTACAATGAGCAGTTCTTC
>NA|TRBJ2-7|13|TRBV2|NA
CASMAGWSYEQYF
TGTGCCAGCATGGCAGGGTGGTCCTACGAGCAGTACTTC
>TRBD1|TRBJ1-1|14|TRBV2|NA
CASILQGAGTEAFF
TGTGCCAGCATTTTACAGGGGGCGGGCACTGAAGCTTTCTTT
>NA|TRBJ1-2|14|TRBV3-1/TRBV3-2|NA
CASSQEGRDYGYTF
TGTGCCAGCAGCCAAGAGGGCAGGGACTATGGCTACACCTTC
>NA|TRBJ2-7|12|TRBV5-1|few
CASTDSFGEQYF
TGCGCCAGCACGGACAGTTTTGGCGAGCAGTACTTC
>TRBD1|TRBJ2-7|16|TRBV5-6|once
CASSLSETGGTYEQYF
TGTGCCAGCAGCTTGTCAGAGACAGGGGGGACCTACGAGCAGTACTTC
>NA|TRBJ2-1|11|TRBV5-4|NA
CASSYYNEQFF
TGTGCCAGCAGCTACTACAATGAGCAGTTCTTC
>TRBD2|TRBJ2-1|16|TRBV11-2|NA
CASSLYFGGADNEQFF
TGTGCCAGCAGCTTATATTTCGGGGGGGCCGACAATGAGCAGTTCTTC
>TRBD1|TRBJ1-2|17|TRBV23-1|NA
CASSQSKGAPRDYGYTF
TGCGCCAGCAGTCAATCGAAGGGGGCGCCTAGGGACTATGGCTACACCTTC
>NA|TRBJ1-2|14|TRBV6-5|NA
CASRQHGTRSGYTF
TGTGCCAGCAGGCAACACGGGACACGGAGTGGCTACACCTTC
>NA|TRBJ1-5|13|TRBV10-2|NA
CASTRGSNQPQHF
TGCGCCAGCACCAGAGGTAGCAATCAGCCCCAGCATTTT
>NA|TRBJ2-7|16|TRBV4-3|NA
CASSQEVDRVGYEQYF
TGCGCCAGCAGCCAAGAAGTCGACAGAGTAGGCTACGAGCAGTACTTC
>NA|TRBJ1-1|12|TRBV27|NA
CASSRAGAEAFF
TGTGCCAGCAGTCGCGCGGGGGCTGAAGCTTTCTTT
>TRBD1|TRBJ1-2|15|TRBV7-2|few
CASSAGTGVGYGYTF
TGTGCCAGCAGCGCCGGCACAGGGGTGGGGTATGGCTACACCTTC
>TRBD1|TRBJ1-2|15|TRBV3-1/TRBV3-2|NA
CASSHGQGARDGYTF
TGTGCCAGCAGCCACGGACAGGGGGCGCGAGATGGCTACACCTTC
>TRBD1|TRBJ2-7|15|TRBV28|NA
CASSLTGRRLGEQYF
TGTGCCAGCAGTTTGACAGGGCGGAGGCTAGGAGAGCAGTACTTC
>NA|TRBJ2-7|13|TRBV5-5|NA
CASKDSFLFEQYF
TGTGCCAGCAAAGATAGCTTTTTATTCGAGCAGTACTTC
>NA|TRBJ2-5|16|TRBV16|NA
CASSQFWDSDGETQYF
TGTGCCAGCAGCCAATTTTGGGATAGCGACGGAGAGACCCAGTACTTC
>NA|TRBJ1-5|15|TRBV6-6|NA
CASSRWGYDNQPQHF
TGTGCCAGCAGCCGATGGGGCTACGACAATCAGCCCCAGCATTTT
>NA|TRBJ2-5|14|TRBV6-1|NA
CASSERRERETQYF
TGTGCCAGCAGTGAAAGGAGGGAAAGGGAGACCCAGTACTTC
>NA|TRBJ2-7|13|TRBV4-1|NA
CASSQVDSYEQYF
TGCGCCAGCAGCCAAGTCGACAGCTACGAGCAGTACTTC
>TRBD2|TRBJ2-3|17|TRBV7-2|NA
CASSTGTSGGPLGTQYF
TGTGCCAGCTCAACCGGGACTAGCGGGGGGCCCCTTGGGACGCAGTATTTT
>NA|TRBJ1-5|16|TRBV19|NA
CASSRSGGQGNQPQHF
TGTGCCAGTAGTAGATCTGGGGGGCAGGGCAATCAGCCCCAGCATTTT
>NA|TRBJ1-6|13|TRBV12-3/TRBV12-4|NA
CASSLGVDSPLHF
TGTGCCAGCAGTTTAGGGGTGGACTCACCCCTCCACTTT
>NA|TRBJ2-2|13|TRBV12-3/TRBV12-4|once
CASSRTGTGELFF
TGTGCCAGCAGCCGAACAGGTACCGGGGAGCTGTTTTTT
>NA|TRBJ2-1|17|TRBV4-1|NA
CASSHPSTESSYNEQFF
TGCGCCAGCAGCCACCCCTCGACAGAAAGCTCCTACAATGAGCAGTTCTTC